A single sample gave rise to the 21 T cell receptor beta chains below, sequenced in a study of blood T cell repertoires in COVID-19 (dated by TCRdb to about 2020). To prepare the library, the immunoSEQ multiplex PCR assay was applied. The table was pulled from immuneACCESS by TCRdb, which kept in-frame rearrangements only. Such tables lose some clones; where checked, under half of the loss comes from unresolved V genes, and the rest has no known cause. Across this sample there are approximately 180,000 clones, with about 90% seen only once. The biggest ten clones account for around 1.2% of the sample. Material for sequencing was PBMCs or T cells enriched from blood (not recorded which). The source of these receptors is a human donor with acute COVID-19. The donor label of this sample is uncertain.

The chain uses TRBV6-4 and TRBJ1-2; 8 positions match TRBD1. J was trimmed by 8 bases and V by 4 bases; bases with no gene match: 12. CDR3 size: 15 residues. Germline V lookup: CDR1 MRHNA, CDR2 SNTAGT. CDR3 region: CASSAGTGVDRGYTF. The DNA of the CDR3 is TGTGCCAGCAGTGCCGGGACAGGTGTCGACCGGGGCTACACCTTC.

The rearrangement uses TRBV30 and TRBJ2-4, with D hard to call. Germline V lookup: CDR1 GTSNPN, CDR2 SVGIG (reference sequence). This CDR3 comprises 13 residues. V was pared by 1 base and J by 6 bases, with 10 bases between. The chain's CDR3 is CAWSARWRNIQYF. The CDR3 DNA reads TGTGCCTGGAGTGCCCGGTGGAGAAACATTCAGTACTTC. The full variable domain, with the rest looked up from reference TRBV30 and TRBJ2-4, is SQTIHQWPATLVQPVGSPLSLECTVEGTSNPNLYWYRQAAGRGLQLLFYSVGIGQISSEVPQNLSASRPQDRQFILSSKKLLLSDSGFYLCAWSARWRNIQYFGAGTRLSVL.

This sequence joins TRBV6-5 and TRBJ1-1, with D possibly matching TRBD1 (5 bases). Per the germline V gene, CDR1 is MNHEY and CDR2 is SVGAGI. Trimming removed 8 bases at V and 1 base at J, with 8 bases between. The CDR3 covers 12 residues. The CDR3 here is CASGRGNTEAFF. As DNA, the CDR3 is TGTGCCAGCGGTAGGGGGAACACTGAAGCTTTCTTT.

This chain uses TRBV19 with TRBJ1-4; 8 bases align to TRBD1. Germline assignment: CDR1 LNHDA and CDR2 SQIVND (reference sequence). V lost 7 bases to trimming and J lost 7 bases; unmatched junction nucleotides: 11. The CDR3 has 15 residues. The chain's CDR3 is CASNLDRVSGEKLFF. CDR3 in DNA: TGTGCCAGTAATCTGGACAGGGTGTCAGGTGAAAAACTGTTTTTT.

J is TRBJ2-7 and V is TRBV5-6; TRBD2 matches at 14 bases. Germline assignment: CDR1 SGHDT and CDR2 YYEEEE. Losses at the gene ends were 7 bases for V and 4 bases for J; bases not matched to a gene: 7. The length of the CDR3 is 15 residues. This CDR3 reads CASLWTSGGTYEQYF. The CDR3 bases are TGTGCCAGCCTTTGGACTAGCGGGGGGACTTACGAGCAGTACTTC.

The rearrangement links TRBV7-2 to TRBJ2-4, with TRBD2 matching 14 bases. The CDR3 totals 19 residues. CDR1 is SGHTA, CDR2 FQGNSA, per germline. V was pared by 1 base and J by 2 bases, with 7 bases of the junction left unmatched. The CDR3 region is CASSLGLAGGLVPKNIQYF. The CDR3, as DNA: TGTGCCAGCAGCTTAGGACTAGCGGGGGGGCTAGTTCCCAAAAACATTCAGTACTTC.

This chain connects TRBV15 to TRBJ2-5; 8 bases line up with TRBD2. The germline V gene has CDR1 LNHNV and CDR2 YYDKDF (reference sequence). The CDR3 consists of 12 residues. Trimming cost V 6 bases and J 3 bases; bases outside gene matches: 0. The CDR3, as DNA: TGTGCCACCAGTAGCGGGGAAGAGACCCAGTACTTC. Translation: CATSSGEETQYF.

The chain carries TRBV5-4 and TRBJ2-7; D is ambiguous. V dropped 3 bases and J dropped 1 base, with 11 bases sitting between them. Germline V gene lookup returns CDR1 SGHNT and CDR2 YYREEE (reference sequence). The CDR3 spans 14 residues. The CDR3 DNA reads TGTGCCAGCAGCTATGATACTACTTCCTACGAGCAGTACTTC. It specifies CASSYDTTSYEQYF.

The chain recombines TRBV4-3 with TRBJ2-1; 9 nucleotides match TRBD1. Germline CDR1 and CDR2: LGHNA and YSLEER. Trimming took 0 bases from V and 8 from J; bases not matched to a gene: 11. This CDR3 comprises 17 residues. The CDR3 DNA reads as TGCGCCAGCAGCCAAGATATCACAGGGGGCACGAGCGATGAGCAGTTCTTC. Translated: CASSQDITGGTSDEQFF.

DNA for the CDR3: TGCGCCAGCAGCTTTACAGGCAAGAGCTCCTACGAGCAGTACTTC. It specifies CASSFTGKSSYEQYF. The genes are TRBV5-1 and TRBJ2-7, with a weak D call TRBD1 (5 bases). There are 15 residues in the CDR3. CDR1 is SGHRS, CDR2 YFSETQ, per germline. Between the trimmed V and J ends, which lost 2 bases and 0 bases, there was a span of 12 bases.

V gene TRBV29-1 combines with J gene TRBJ2-2; 9 bases agree with TRBD1. From germline, CDR1 is SQVTM and CDR2 ANQGSEA. This CDR3 is 15 amino acids long. V was clipped by 6 bases and J by 5 bases; unmatched bases: 10. As DNA, the CDR3 is TGCAGCGTCGCAGGCGGAGACAGGGGGACCGGGGAGCTGTTTTTT. This sequence encodes CSVAGGDRGTGELFF.

This clone has more than one count but fewer than ten. CDR3: CASTFGQENTEAFF. In DNA form, the CDR3 reads TGTGCCAGCACCTTTGGACAGGAGAACACTGAAGCTTTCTTT. This chain joins TRBV9 and TRBJ1-1, with 7 bases identical to TRBD1. V shed 6 bases, J shed 1 base, and the junction held 6 bases outside the gene matches. Germline V gene sequence: CDR1 SGDLS, CDR2 YYNGEE. This CDR3 is built from 14 residues. Using reference TRBV9 and TRBJ1-1 for the parts outside the CDR3, the full variable domain is DSGVTQTPKHLITATGQRVTLRCSPRSGDLSVYWYQQSLDQGLQFLIQYYNGEERAKGNILERFSAQQFPDLHSELNLSSLELGDSALYFCASTFGQENTEAFFGQGTRLTVV.

The chain is built from TRBV30 and TRBJ2-7, with TRBD2 as a possible D gene (5 bases). Per the germline V gene, CDR1 is GTSNPN and CDR2 is SVGIG (reference sequence). The CDR3 is 14 residues long. The chain's CDR3 is CALKIADGGSEQYF. In nucleotides, the CDR3 is TGTGCATTAAAAATCGCGGACGGCGGGTCCGAGCAGTACTTC.

This chain joins TRBV6-1 and TRBJ1-2; D might be TRBD1 (6 bases). The V gene lost 0 bases and the J gene lost 4 bases, with 15 bases spanning the gap. This CDR3 region has 16 residues. CDR1 is MNHNS, CDR2 SASEGT, per germline. The CDR3 reads CASSEARQGIGYGYTF. The CDR3, as DNA: TGTGCCAGCAGTGAAGCGCGGCAGGGGATCGGCTATGGCTACACCTTC.

This chain uses TRBV2 with TRBJ2-3, with 8 nucleotides matching TRBD1. Germline CDR1 and CDR2: SNHLY and FYNNEI. The CDR3 is 18 amino acids. Trimming cost V 5 bases and J 0 bases; bases outside gene matches: 13. The CDR3 DNA reads as TGTGCCAGCAGTCTAGGACAGGGCCTTTTTCTAAGCACAGATACGCAGTATTTT. This codes for CASSLGQGLFLSTDTQYF.

The chain uses TRBV18 and TRBJ1-2, with 7 nucleotides matching TRBD1. This CDR3 is 14 amino acids long. The germline gives CDR1 KGHSH, CDR2 LQKENI. V shed 1 base, J shed 4 bases, and the junction held 3 bases outside the gene matches. The CDR3 coding sequence is TGTGCCAGCTCACCACTGGACAGGTCCTATGGCTACACCTTC. Its protein is CASSPLDRSYGYTF.

The J gene is TRBJ1-4, the V gene TRBV6-5, with D possibly matching TRBD1 (6 bases). Germline-derived CDR1 and CDR2 are MNHEY and SVGAGI. The CDR3 is 15 residues long. Between the trimmed V and J ends, which lost 6 bases and 0 bases, there was a span of 11 bases. This CDR3 is CASSTDSATNEKLFF. CDR3 in DNA: TGTGCCAGCAGCACGGACAGTGCAACTAATGAAAAACTGTTTTTT.

The V and J genes are TRBV5-5 and TRBJ1-1; TRBD1 matches at 7 bases. V shed 2 bases and J 5 bases; nucleotides not matched to a gene: 9. Germline V CDR1 and CDR2: SGHKS, YYEKEE (reference sequence). The CDR3 is made up of 15 amino acids. CDR3 bases: TGTGCCAGCAGCTTCTCCCGAGGGGGCGAGACTGAAGCTTTCTTT. It codes for CASSFSRGGETEAFF.

This clone appeared once. J is TRBJ2-4 and V is TRBV3-1 (or the pseudogene TRBV3-2); D gene unclear. From germline, CDR1 is LGHDT and CDR2 YNNKEL (reference sequence). The CDR3 has 17 amino acids. Trimming cost V 1 base and J 0 bases, with 13 bases left between them. The CDR3 is CASSQGLLLIAKNIQYF. The CDR3 nucleotides read TGTGCCAGCAGCCAAGGACTGCTCTTAATAGCCAAAAACATTCAGTACTTC.

The chain recombines TRBV29-1 with TRBJ2-7; D is possibly TRBD1 (6 bases). The germline gives CDR1 SQVTM, CDR2 ANQGSEA. This CDR3 comprises 12 residues. V gave up 4 bases and J gave up 4 bases, with 11 bases separating them. CDR3 protein: CSVATGQYEQYF. CDR3 bases: TGCAGCGTTGCTACAGGGCAGTACGAGCAGTACTTC.

V and J are TRBV4-3 and TRBJ2-7, with TRBD2 as a possible D gene (6 bases). The ends were cut back, 0 bases at V and 0 bases at J, with 9 bases in the middle. Germline V lookup: CDR1 LGHNA, CDR2 YSLEER. The CDR3 totals 15 residues. The CDR3 DNA reads TGCGCCAGCAGCCAAGATCGGGAGTACTCCTACGAGCAGTACTTC. This sequence encodes CASSQDREYSYEQYF.